This T cell receptor beta chain was documented in a study of early T cells in non-severe SARS-CoV-2 infection. Study information: Unpaired chains resulted from sequencing bulk RNA of unsorted whole blood. Study results and limitations: Database matching using VDJdb favored anti-spike CD8 responses, with private and CD4 specificities left missing.

V was cut by 0 bases and J by 3 bases, with 5 bases left in between. CDR3 size: 13 residues. Per germline, CDR1 SGHTA and CDR2 FQGNSA. In its sample, this clonotype was seen many times. Its antigen is not identified. Individual cDNA molecules received unique molecular identifiers during library preparation. From the 5' RACE reads, TCRdb called clonotypes with MiXCR, one entry per CDR3 protein. The data contain roughly 110,000 distinct CDR3 sequences, 11% of them singletons. The rearrangement joins TRBV7-2 to TRBJ2-5; D ambiguous. Sequencing was carried out using whole blood. The clonotype originates from an adult who was a healthcare worker with PCR-confirmed SARS-CoV-2 infection or an uninfected control (not recorded which). The CDR3 loop is CASSLAPKETQYF. The CDR3 bases are TGTGCCAGCAGCTTAGCCCCTAAAGAGACCCAGTACTTC.